This T cell receptor beta chain came from a study of blood T cells in healthy people across ages. About the study: With template switching, about one barcoded beta molecule was captured per two T cells.

No fewer than 6 million PBMCs went into each sample. Per germline, CDR1 KGHSH and CDR2 LQKENI. V was trimmed by 4 bases and J by 5 bases, leaving 8 bases between them. This CDR3 has 13 amino acids. Details on this clonotype: Antigen specificity is unknown.

The use of a sample-barcoded 5' primer and a J-beta primer mix characterized a second PCR of roughly 7 to 11 cycles. TCRdb used MiXCR to reprocess the 5' RACE reads, holding one entry per CDR3 protein. This sample has approximately 810,000 distinct CDR3 sequences, with around 26% found just once. Study results and caveats: It was held that the diversity estimates obtained from one million T cells were underestimates. Relative to aged donors, long-lived donors carried more naive CD4+ cells and displayed higher diversity.

Sequencing was carried out using blood. This chain uses TRBV18 with TRBJ2-2, with D perhaps matching TRBD1 (5 bases). This receptor was obtained from a woman aged 80 or over in good health. This chain's CDR3 is CASSQRQTGELFF. The DNA of the CDR3 is TGTGCCAGCTCACAGAGACAGACCGGGGAGCTGTTTTTT.